This TCR beta chain was profiled in a study of blood T cell repertoires in COVID-19. The method was immunoSEQ multiplex PCR; TCRdb's version includes in-frame clones alone and lacks a portion of them. The table lists about 260,000 clones, just under 90% of them singletons. V lost 8 bases to trimming and J lost 1 base, with 9 bases between them. This CDR3 has 14 amino acids. Germline loops: CDR1 MDHEN, CDR2 SYDVKM. The sample was PBMCs or T cells enriched from blood (not recorded which). V usage is TRBV28 and J usage is TRBJ2-6; D not resolved. This clonotype originated in a man aged 45-65 years who had been exposed to COVID-19. Here the CDR3 reads CASQDTSGANVLTF. CDR3 nucleotide sequence: TGTGCCAGCCAAGACACGTCTGGGGCCAACGTCCTGACTTTC.